This TCR beta chain was captured in a study of T cell responses to AZD1222 COVID-19 vaccine (dated by TCRdb to the early 2020s). Background for the entire study: AZD1222 recipients given second doses at about 4 weeks or at about 12 weeks were pooled, since spike-specific TCR depth and breadth were not found to differ between the two schedules. A total of 230 to 250 trial participants underwent TCR sequencing, of whom 200 to 220 had received two doses of AZD1222 and roughly 26 had received two doses of the MenACWY control vaccine. Enrollment into the trials was organized by age into subgroups of 18-55, 56-69 and 70-plus years, and those subgroups contained approximately 150, 30 and 60 TCR-sequenced participants, respectively.

The CDR3 regions of human TCRbeta chains were analyzed by immunosequencing. The published analysis was carried out like this. Repertoire TCRs were checked for matches against a reference library of SARS-CoV-2-specific TCRs that had been generated using the MIRA antigen-specificity platform. Breadth was defined as the fraction of unique TCRs that were SARS-CoV-2-associated, and depth was defined as the fraction of total T cells that were SARS-CoV-2-associated. Using the MIRA data, every spike-specific TCR was mapped to the spike region that the TCR reacted to and assigned to either a CD4 or a CD8 class. Log10-transformed breadth and depth values were compared by one-way ANOVA with Sidak's multiple comparisons tests. TCRdb provides this immuneACCESS table in a form limited to in-frame rearrangements. Some clones are lacking; in checked studies, under half of them reflect an unresolved V gene, and why the rest are absent is not known. The D gene and trimming were derived from the DNA, and the V and J assignments and clone size from that table. This sample has some 160,000 clones in its table, and 88% of those were observed once. Around 5.5% of the sample comes from the top ten.

Details on this clone: The antigen this receptor binds is unknown. No qualities accompany the bases; no much larger clone lies one base away.

Broad study findings and their caveats: The 56-69-year group was small, and its depth increase did not reach significance, likely because of low power. Reportedly, almost half of the unique spike-specific TCRs recognized epitopes lying outside the regions that are mutated in the B.1.351 and B.1.1.7 variants. Participants were mostly white British, with more females than males. The authors suggested clonal diversity may have been underestimated. Because no day 14 peak-response samples were available, the repertoires could be characterized only after the peak T cell response. Conclusions about previously exposed vaccinees are limited because only a handful of AZD1222 recipients were SARS-CoV-2 seropositive at baseline. A significant rise in spike-specific TCR breadth and depth was observed after two AZD1222 doses relative to day 0 and relative to MenACWY recipients. CD4 TCRs associated with the vaccine covered the entire spike protein, and the dominant responses were in regions 160-218 and 743-854.

The time point label on this specimen signifies: baseline before first vaccination. Vaccinee samples came from UK trials COV001 and COV002, including a single-blind randomized controlled phase 2/3 trial of AZD1222 (ChAdOx1 nCoV-19) in healthy adults. Trial participant PBMC samples were collected at day 0 and day 28 after the second dose for TCRbeta chain sequencing. CDR1 and CDR2 are drawn from the germline V gene (reference sequence): MNHNY, SVGAGI. V is pared back by 7 bases and J by 3 bases, with 9 bases lying between the germline termini. The CDR3 sequence holds 12 residues, the cysteine and phenylalanine included. CDR3 DNA is the only sequence kept; it has 36 bases, read in frame from the first base.

The source was peripheral blood, collected on day 0 of AZD1222 vaccination. In this chain, TRBV6-6 is recombined with TRBJ1-1; perhaps TRBD1 is the D gene, with 5 bases matching. This sequence was found in an adult in good health. The CDR3 region: CASTQGDTEAFF. The sequence in DNA is TGTGCCAGCACCCAGGGCGACACTGAAGCTTTCTTT.